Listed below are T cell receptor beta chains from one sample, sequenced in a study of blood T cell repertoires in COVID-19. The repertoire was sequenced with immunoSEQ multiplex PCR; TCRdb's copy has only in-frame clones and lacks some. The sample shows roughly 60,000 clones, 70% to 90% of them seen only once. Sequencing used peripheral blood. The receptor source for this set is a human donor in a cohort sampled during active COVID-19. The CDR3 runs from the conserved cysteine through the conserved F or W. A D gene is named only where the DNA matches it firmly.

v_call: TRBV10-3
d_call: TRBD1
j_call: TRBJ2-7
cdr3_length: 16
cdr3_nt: TGTGCCATCAGTGAGTCGACAGGGGGAAACATCTACGAGCAGTACTTC
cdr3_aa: CAISESTGGNIYEQYF

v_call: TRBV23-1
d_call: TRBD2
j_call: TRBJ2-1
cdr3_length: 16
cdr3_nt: TGCGCCAGCAGTCAATCCAGGACTAGCTTCCACAATGAGCAGTTCTTC
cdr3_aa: CASSQSRTSFHNEQFF

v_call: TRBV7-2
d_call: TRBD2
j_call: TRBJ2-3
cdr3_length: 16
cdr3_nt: TGTGCCAGCAGCTTAGAGGCTAGCGGGGGGGTAGATACGCAGTATTTT
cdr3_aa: CASSLEASGGVDTQYF

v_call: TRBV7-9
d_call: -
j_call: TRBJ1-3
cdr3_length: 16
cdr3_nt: TGTGCCAGCAGCTTAGACCCGGGGATCTCTGGAAACACCATATATTTT
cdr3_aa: CASSLDPGISGNTIYF

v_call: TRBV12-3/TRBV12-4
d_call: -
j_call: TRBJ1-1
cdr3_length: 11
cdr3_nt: TGTGCCAGCAGTTTATACTTGGAAGCTTTCTTT
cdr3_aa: CASSLYLEAFF

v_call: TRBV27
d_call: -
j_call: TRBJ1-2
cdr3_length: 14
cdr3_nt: TGTGCCAGCAGGACGAGGGAATTCCCCTATGGCTACACCTTC
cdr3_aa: CASRTREFPYGYTF

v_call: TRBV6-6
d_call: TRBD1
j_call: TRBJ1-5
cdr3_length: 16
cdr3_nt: TGTGCCAGCAGTTACAGCGAGGACAGGAGAGATCAGCCCCAGCATTTT
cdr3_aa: CASSYSEDRRDQPQHF

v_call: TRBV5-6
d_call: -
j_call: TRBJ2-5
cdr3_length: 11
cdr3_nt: TGTGCCAGCAGCTTGCTAGAGACCCAGTACTTC
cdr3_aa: CASSLLETQYF

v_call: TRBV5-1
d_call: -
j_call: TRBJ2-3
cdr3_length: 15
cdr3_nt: TGCGCCAGCAGCTTGTTCATGACTAGCACAGATACGCAGTATTTT
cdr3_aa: CASSLFMTSTDTQYF

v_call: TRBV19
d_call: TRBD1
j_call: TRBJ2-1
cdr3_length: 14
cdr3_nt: TGTGCCAGTAGCCGGGACAGGGTTGGTAATGAGCAGTTCTTC
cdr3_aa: CASSRDRVGNEQFF

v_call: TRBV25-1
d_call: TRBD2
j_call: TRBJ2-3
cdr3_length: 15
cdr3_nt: TGTGCCAGCAGTGAATCCGGGGGGTCCGGGGATACGCAGTATTTT
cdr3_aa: CASSESGGSGDTQYF

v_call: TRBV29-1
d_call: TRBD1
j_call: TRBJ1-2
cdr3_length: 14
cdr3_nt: TGCAGCGTTGAAGGAACAGGGGGCAGCTATGGCTACACCTTC
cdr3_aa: CSVEGTGGSYGYTF

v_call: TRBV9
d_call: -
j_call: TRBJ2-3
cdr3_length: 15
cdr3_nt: TGTGCCAGCAGCGTAGGGGCAGGGCCGGCAGATACGCAGTATTTT
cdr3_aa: CASSVGAGPADTQYF

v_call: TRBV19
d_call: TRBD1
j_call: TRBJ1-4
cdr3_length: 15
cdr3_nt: TGTGCCAGTACCACATCGGCAGGGGGCGATGAAAAACTGTTTTTT
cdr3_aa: CASTTSAGGDEKLFF

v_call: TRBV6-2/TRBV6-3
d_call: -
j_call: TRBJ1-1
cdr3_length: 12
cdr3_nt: TGTGCCAGCAGTGATCGACAGGCCTCGGGATTCTTT
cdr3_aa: CASSDRQASGFF